Reported below is one T cell receptor (beta chain). This receptor's antigen is unknown. No much larger clonotype is one base removed from it; base qualities were not supplied. The source of the sample is a study of OX40 agonist ivuxolimab in advanced cancers. Turning to the overall study: Ivuxolimab was a fully human IgG2 agonistic monoclonal antibody targeting the costimulatory receptor OX40 (CD134). Intravenous ivuxolimab was administered to patients every 2 weeks at six dose levels: 0.01, 0.1, 0.3, 1.5, 3 and 10 mg/kg. Among the roughly 54 dose-escalation patients, around 19 had hepatocellular carcinoma, 15 or so melanoma, 9 renal cell carcinoma and 9 head and neck cancer. A male proportion of nearly 85% and a mean age of 60 years, ranging from about 23 to 90, were recorded for the dose-escalation cohort. Prior anti-PD-1, anti-PD-L1 or anti-CTLA-4 therapy was permitted, and approximately 41% of dose-escalation patients had received checkpoint inhibitors. Partial responses were achieved by three dose-escalation patients, of whom one had hepatocellular carcinoma and two had cutaneous melanoma. The purpose of peripheral TCRbeta sequencing was to test whether ivuxolimab changed TCR sequence diversity and led to clonal T-cell expansion. The paper describes the monotherapy dose-escalation part (N of about 57 patients) of the phase I trial of ivuxolimab. Findings and caveats that apply to the study as a whole: At doses from 0.1 to 3.0 mg/kg, clonal expansion was seen in both CD4+ and CD8+ blood T cells between baseline and week 6. Low levels of normalized T-cell clonal expansion were also seen in some patients who did not respond. The antigen specificity of the clonally expanded peripheral T cells was not determined. Partial responders in the 0.1-3.0 mg/kg groups had among the lowest normalized peripheral clonal expansion, especially among CD8+ T cells. On average, CD8+ T cells showed more expanded clones than CD4+ T cells after ivuxolimab.

Patients with a history of autoimmune disease or receiving systemic immunosuppression were excluded from the trial. Peripheral blood for TCR sequencing was collected from all dose cohorts at baseline, on cycle 4 day 1, and on cycle 7 day 1. Samples were obtained from an open-label, multicenter, first-in-human phase I dose-escalation trial of ivuxolimab. Adults with locally advanced or metastatic head and neck squamous cell, hepatocellular, melanoma or renal cell carcinoma were enrolled in the trial. Before TCR sequencing, CD4+ T cells and CD8+ T cells from peripheral blood were sorted into separate populations. Genomic DNA was isolated from the sorted cells so that the TCRbeta CDR3 region could be sequenced. The immunoSEQ Assay was used for sequencing of TCRbeta CDR3 regions. Sourced from immuneACCESS, this table was stored by TCRdb with only in-frame sequences that have V and J called. A share of the clones is absent; for the studies checked, an unresolved V gene accounts for under half, and the remainder has no known explanation. This sample comprises 100,000 or so clones, around 90% of them detected only once. The top ten clonotypes cover around 0.76% of the sample.

This clonotype was obtained from an adult with an advanced solid tumor such as melanoma, head and neck, liver or kidney cancer. The sequencing used CD4+ or CD8+ T cells sorted from blood, collected in a trial of the OX40 agonist ivuxolimab.

The CDR3 reads as follows: CASSSRTGGQETQYF. DNA sequence: TGTGCCAGCAGTTCAAGGACAGGGGGTCAGGAGACCCAGTACTTC. The rearrangement combines TRBV28 with TRBJ2-5, with TRBD1 matching 10 junction bases. The CDR3 measures 15 amino acids from cysteine to phenylalanine. Only the CDR3 DNA stays, 45 bases, in frame from base 1. Ends trimmed: V by 4 bases, J by 5 bases; bases unmatched to a gene: 7. CDR1 and CDR2 are drawn from the germline V gene: MDHEN, SYDVKM.